This TCR beta chain appears in the sequencing data of a study of blood T cell repertoires in COVID-19. Whole-study context: COVID-19 samples from acute and convalescent phases originated in the United States, Italy and Spain. T cells, B-cell-depleted T cells, or PBMCs supplied cDNA or gDNA.

Source study methods: Using reference gene primer amplification, nucleated cell counts were estimated. The table came from immunoSEQ multiplex PCR; TCRdb's copy has only in-frame clones and leaves some out. V, J and clone size are those of that table, while D and trimming were read from the DNA. The table shows around 60,000 clones, with about 90% occurring only once. Germline V gene lookup returns CDR1 LNHDA and CDR2 SQIVND (reference sequence). The CDR3 consists of 15 residues. With 5 bases clipped from V and 6 bases from J, the junction kept 10 bases outside the gene matches. The sequence came from a man in his 60s with active COVID-19. The sample comprised peripheral blood. J is TRBJ1-5 and V is TRBV19; 7 nucleotides agree with TRBD1. Written as DNA, the CDR3 is TGTGCCAGTAGTGCAGGACAGGTTTTCAGTCAGCCCCAGCATTTT. It yields the protein CASSAGQVFSQPQHF. The entire variable domain, with the rest obtained from reference TRBV19 and TRBJ1-5, is as follows: DGGITQSPKYLFRKEGQNVTLSCEQNLNHDAMYWYRQDPGQGLRLIYYSQIVNDFQKGDIAEGYSVSREKKESFPLTVTSAQKNPTAFYLCASSAGQVFSQPQHFGDGTRLSIL.